The T cell receptor (beta chain) described here comes from a study of molecular identifiers for immune sequencing clone quantification. Sorting was used to obtain naive CD8 T cells (CD8+CD4-CCR7+CD45RA+). The CDR3 is made up of 15 amino acids. CDR1 is LGHNA, CDR2 YNFKEQ, per germline. V shed 2 bases and J shed 1 base, with 8 bases lying between them. General study findings and limits: For highly expanded clones, sizes could be underestimated when identical TCR molecules share a barcode. Among effectors, clones above 20 RNA copies held over 98% of molecules; among naive cells, under 1%.

Preparation of the bulk TCR libraries relied on previously described methods and listed TCR primers. TCRdb redid the calling of the PCR reads with MiXCR, one entry per CDR3 protein. The sample holds 460,000 or so distinct CDR3 sequences, roughly 23% seen once. About this clonotype: Its antigen is unknown.

The sequencing input was naive CD8+ T cells from blood, with Jurkat cell RNA spiked in. Documented subset: FACS-sorted CD8+CD4-CCR7+CD45RA+ naive T cells. The TCR originated in a human donor in good health. Some libraries in this study had Jurkat cell RNA spiked in. The chain is built from TRBV4-2 and TRBJ2-2, with a possible D match to TRBD1 (6 bases). The CDR3 sequence: CASSQLQGNTGELFF. The CDR3 region has the DNA TGTGCCAGCAGCCAACTACAGGGGAACACCGGGGAGCTGTTTTTT.